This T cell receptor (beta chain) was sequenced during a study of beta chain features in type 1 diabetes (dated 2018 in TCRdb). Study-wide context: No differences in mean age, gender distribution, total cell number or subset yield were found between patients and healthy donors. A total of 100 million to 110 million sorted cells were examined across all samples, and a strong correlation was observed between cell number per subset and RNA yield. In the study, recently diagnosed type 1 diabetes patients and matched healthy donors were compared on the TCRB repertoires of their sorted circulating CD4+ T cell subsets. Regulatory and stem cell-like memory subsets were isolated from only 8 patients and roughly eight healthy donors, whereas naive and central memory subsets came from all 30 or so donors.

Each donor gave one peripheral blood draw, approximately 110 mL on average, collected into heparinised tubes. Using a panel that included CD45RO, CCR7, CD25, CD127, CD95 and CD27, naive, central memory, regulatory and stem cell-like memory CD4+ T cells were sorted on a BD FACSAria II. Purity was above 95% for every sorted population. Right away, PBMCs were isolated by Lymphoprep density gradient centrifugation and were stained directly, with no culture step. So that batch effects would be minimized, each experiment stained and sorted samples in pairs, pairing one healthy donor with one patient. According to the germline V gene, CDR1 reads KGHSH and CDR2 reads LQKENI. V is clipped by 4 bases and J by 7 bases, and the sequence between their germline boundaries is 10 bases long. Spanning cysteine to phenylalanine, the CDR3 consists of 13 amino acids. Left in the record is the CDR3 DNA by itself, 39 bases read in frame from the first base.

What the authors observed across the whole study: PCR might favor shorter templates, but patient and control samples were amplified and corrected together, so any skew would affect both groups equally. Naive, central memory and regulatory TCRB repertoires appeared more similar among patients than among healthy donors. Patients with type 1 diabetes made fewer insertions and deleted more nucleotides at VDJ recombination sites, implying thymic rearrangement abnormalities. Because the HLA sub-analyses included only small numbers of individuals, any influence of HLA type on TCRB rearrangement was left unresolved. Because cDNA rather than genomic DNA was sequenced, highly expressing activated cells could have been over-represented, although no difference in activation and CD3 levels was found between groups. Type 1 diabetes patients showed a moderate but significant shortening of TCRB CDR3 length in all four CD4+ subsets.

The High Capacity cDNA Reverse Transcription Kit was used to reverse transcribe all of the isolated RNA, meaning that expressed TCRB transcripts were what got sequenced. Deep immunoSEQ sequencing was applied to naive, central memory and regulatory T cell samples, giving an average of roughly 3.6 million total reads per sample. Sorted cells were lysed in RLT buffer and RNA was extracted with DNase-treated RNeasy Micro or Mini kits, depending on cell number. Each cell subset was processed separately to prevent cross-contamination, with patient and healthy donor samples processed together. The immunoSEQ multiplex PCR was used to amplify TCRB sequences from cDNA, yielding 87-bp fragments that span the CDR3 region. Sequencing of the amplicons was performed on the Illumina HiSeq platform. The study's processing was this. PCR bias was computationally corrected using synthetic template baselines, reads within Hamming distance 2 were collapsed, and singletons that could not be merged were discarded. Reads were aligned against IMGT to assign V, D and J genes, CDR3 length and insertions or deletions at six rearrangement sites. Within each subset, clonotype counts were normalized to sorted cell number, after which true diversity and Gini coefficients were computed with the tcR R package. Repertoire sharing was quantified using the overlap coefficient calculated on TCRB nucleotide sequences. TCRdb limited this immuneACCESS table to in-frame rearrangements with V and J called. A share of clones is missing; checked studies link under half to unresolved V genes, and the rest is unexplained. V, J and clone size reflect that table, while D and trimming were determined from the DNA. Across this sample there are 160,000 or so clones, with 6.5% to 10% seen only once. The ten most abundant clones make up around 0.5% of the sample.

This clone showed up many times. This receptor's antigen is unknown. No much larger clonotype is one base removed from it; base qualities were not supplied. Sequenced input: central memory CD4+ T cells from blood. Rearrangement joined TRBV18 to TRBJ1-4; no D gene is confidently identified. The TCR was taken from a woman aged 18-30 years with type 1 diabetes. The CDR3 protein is CASSLKFGEKLFF. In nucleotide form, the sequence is TGTGCCAGCTCACTGAAATTCGGTGAAAAACTGTTTTTT.